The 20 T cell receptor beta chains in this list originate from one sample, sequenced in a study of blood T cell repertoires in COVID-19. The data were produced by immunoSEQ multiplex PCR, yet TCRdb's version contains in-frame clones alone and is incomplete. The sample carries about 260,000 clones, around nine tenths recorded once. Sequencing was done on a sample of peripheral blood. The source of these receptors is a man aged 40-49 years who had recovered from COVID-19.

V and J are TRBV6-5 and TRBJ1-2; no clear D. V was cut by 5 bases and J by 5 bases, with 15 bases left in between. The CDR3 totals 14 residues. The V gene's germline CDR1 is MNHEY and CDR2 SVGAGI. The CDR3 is CASSPRAARYGYTF. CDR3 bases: TGTGCCAGCAGTCCGAGGGCCGCCAGGTATGGCTACACCTTC.

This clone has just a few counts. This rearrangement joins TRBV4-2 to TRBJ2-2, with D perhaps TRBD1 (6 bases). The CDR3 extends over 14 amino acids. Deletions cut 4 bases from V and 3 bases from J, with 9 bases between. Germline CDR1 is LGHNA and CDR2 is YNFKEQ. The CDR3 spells CASSLQGDTGELFF. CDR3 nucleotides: TGTGCCAGCAGCCTACAGGGTGACACCGGGGAGCTGTTTTTT.

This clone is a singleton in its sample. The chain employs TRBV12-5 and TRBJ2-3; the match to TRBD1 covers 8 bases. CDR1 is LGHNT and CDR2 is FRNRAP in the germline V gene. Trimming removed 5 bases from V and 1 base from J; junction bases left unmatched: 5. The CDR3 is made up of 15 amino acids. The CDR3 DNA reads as TGTGCTAGTGGTCAGGACAGGGCAGGCACAGATACGCAGTATTTT. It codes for CASGQDRAGTDTQYF. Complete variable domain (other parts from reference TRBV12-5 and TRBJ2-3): DARVTQTPRHKVTEMGQEVTMRCQPILGHNTVFWYRQTMMQGLELLAYFRNRAPLDDSGMPKDRFSAEMPDATLATLKIQPSEPRDSAVYFCASGQDRAGTDTQYFGPGTRLTVL.

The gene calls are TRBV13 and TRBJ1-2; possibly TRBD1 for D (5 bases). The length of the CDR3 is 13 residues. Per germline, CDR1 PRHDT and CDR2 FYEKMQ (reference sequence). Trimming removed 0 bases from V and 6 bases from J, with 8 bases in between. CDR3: CASSLGRDNGYTF. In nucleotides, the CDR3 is TGTGCCAGCAGCTTAGGCAGGGATAATGGCTACACCTTC.

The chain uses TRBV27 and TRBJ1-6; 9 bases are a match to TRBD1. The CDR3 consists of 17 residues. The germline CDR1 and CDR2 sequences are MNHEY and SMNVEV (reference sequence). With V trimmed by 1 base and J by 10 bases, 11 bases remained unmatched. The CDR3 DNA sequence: TGTGCCAGCAGTTTATACCCTCCGGACAGGGGTTTCTCACCCCTCCACTTT. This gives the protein CASSLYPPDRGFSPLHF.

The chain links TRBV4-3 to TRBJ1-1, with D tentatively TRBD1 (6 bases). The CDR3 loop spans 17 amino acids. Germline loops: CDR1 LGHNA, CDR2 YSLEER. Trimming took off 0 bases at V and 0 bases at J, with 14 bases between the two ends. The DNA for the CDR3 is TGCGCCAGCAGCCAAGACCTGGCAGGGGATATGAACACTGAAGCTTTCTTT. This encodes CASSQDLAGDMNTEAFF.

This CDR3 reads CASSPRAGKGEQYF. The CDR3 DNA sequence: TGTGCCAGCAGCCCCCGGGCAGGGAAGGGCGAGCAGTACTTC. The rearrangement uses TRBV21-1 and TRBJ2-7; the table's D gene call, TRBD1, was not cross checked with the DNA. TRBV21-1 is shown as a pseudogene. The CDR3 has 14 residues.

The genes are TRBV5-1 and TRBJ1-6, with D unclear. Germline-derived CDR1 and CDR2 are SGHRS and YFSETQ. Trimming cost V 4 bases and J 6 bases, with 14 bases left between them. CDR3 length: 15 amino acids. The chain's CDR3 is CASSATAGPNSPLHF. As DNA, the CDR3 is TGCGCCAGCAGCGCCACCGCTGGCCCTAATTCACCCCTCCACTTT.

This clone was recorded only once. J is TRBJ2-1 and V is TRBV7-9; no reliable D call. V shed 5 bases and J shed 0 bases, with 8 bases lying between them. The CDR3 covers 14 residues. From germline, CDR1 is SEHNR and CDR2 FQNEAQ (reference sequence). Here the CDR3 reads CASSPPSSYNEQFF. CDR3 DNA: TGTGCCAGCAGCCCACCCAGCTCCTACAATGAGCAGTTCTTC. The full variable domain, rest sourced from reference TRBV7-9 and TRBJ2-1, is DTGVSQNPRHKITKRGQNVTFRCDPISEHNRLYWYRQTLGQGPEFLTYFQNEAQLEKSRLLSDRFSAERPKGSFSTLEIQRTEQGDSAMYLCASSPPSSYNEQFFGPGTRLTVL.

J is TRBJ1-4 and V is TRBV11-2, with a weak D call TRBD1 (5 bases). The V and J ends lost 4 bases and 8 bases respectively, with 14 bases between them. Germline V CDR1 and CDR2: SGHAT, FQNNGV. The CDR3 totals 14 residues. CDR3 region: CASSSLRGKEKLFF. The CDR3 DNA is TGTGCCAGCAGCTCCTTGCGGGGGAAGGAAAAACTGTTTTTT.

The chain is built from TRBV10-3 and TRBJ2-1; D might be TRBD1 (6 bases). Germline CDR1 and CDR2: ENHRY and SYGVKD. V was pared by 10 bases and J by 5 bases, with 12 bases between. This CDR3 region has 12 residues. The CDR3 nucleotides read TGTGCCACCGCAAAGGGGGACAATGAGCAGTTCTTC. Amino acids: CATAKGDNEQFF.

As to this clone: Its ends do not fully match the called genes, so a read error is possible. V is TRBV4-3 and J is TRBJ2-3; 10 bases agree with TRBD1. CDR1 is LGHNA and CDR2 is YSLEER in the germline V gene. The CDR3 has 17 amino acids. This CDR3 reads CASSQDWDRGVADTQYF. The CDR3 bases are TGCGCTAGCAGCCAAGACTGGGACAGGGGAGTGGCAGATACGCAGTATTTT.

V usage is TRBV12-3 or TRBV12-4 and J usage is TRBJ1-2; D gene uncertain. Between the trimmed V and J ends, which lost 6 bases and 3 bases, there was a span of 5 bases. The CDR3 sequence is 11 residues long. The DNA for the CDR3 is TGTGCCAGCAGGCGGGACTATGGCTACACCTTC. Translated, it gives CASRRDYGYTF.

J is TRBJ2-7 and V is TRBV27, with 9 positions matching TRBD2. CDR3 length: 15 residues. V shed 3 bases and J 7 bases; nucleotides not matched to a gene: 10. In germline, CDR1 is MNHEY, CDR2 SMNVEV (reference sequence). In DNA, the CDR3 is TGTGCCAGCAGTTTCGCGGTTCGGCGGGAGGGAGAGCAGTACTTC. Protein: CASSFAVRREGEQYF.

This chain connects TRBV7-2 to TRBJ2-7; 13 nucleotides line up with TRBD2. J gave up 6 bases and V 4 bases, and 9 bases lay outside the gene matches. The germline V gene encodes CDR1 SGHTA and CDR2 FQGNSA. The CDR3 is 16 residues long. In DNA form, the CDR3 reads TGTGCCAGCAGCTCGCAGGGACTAGCGGGGTTGGGCGAGCAGTACTTC. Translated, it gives CASSSQGLAGLGEQYF.

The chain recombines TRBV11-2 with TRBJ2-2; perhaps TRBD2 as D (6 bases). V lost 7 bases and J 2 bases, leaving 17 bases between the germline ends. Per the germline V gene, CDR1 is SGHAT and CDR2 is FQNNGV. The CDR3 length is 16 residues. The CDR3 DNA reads TGTGCCAGCAACCACGCCGGGACTCCAAACACCGGGGAGCTGTTTTTT. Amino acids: CASNHAGTPNTGELFF.

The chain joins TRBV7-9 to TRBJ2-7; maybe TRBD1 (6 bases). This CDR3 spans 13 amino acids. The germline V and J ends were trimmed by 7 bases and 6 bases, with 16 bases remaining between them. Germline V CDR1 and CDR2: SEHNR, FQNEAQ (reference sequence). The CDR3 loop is CASNPRDTGEQYF. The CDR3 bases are TGTGCCAGCAACCCCCGGGACACGGGCGAGCAGTACTTC.

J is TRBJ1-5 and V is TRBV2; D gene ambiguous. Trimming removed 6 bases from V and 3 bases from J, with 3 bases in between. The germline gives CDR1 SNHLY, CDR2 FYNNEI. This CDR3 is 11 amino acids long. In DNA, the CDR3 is TGTGCCAGCAGGGCCAATCAGCCCCAGCATTTT. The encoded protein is CASRANQPQHF.

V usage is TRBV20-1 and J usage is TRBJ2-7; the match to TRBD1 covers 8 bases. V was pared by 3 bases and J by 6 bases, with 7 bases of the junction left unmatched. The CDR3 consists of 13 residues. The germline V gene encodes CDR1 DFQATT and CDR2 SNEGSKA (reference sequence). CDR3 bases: TGCAGTGCTAGTGGCAGGGGGCATAGCGAGCAGTACTTC. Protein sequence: CSASGRGHSEQYF.

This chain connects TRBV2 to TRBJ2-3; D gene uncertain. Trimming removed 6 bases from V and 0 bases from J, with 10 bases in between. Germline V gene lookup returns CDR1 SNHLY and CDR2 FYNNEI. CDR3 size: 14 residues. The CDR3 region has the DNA TGTGCCAGCAGGCCCCCTACCAGCACAGATACGCAGTATTTT. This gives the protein CASRPPTSTDTQYF.